A single sample is the source of the 29 T cell receptor beta chains below, sequenced in a study of blood T cell repertoires in COVID-19. The table came from immunoSEQ multiplex PCR; TCRdb's copy has only in-frame clones and leaves some out. The sample lists around 65,000 clones, under 85% occurring once. Sequencing used peripheral blood. Receptors originate from a woman older than 75 with active or convalescent COVID-19.

V usage is TRBV5-1 and J usage is TRBJ1-4, with 9 nucleotides matching TRBD1. The CDR3 is 14 residues long. CDR1 SGHRS and CDR2 YFSETQ come from the germline V gene. V dropped 3 bases and J dropped 5; count of bases not matched to a gene: 2. The CDR3 loop reads CASSSGTGNEKLFF. The CDR3 nucleotides are TGCGCCAGCAGCTCCGGGACAGGGAATGAAAAACTGTTTTTT.

This rearrangement joins TRBV28 to TRBJ1-2; TRBD1 aligns across 10 bases. CDR1 is MDHEN, CDR2 SYDVKM, per germline. The CDR3 extends over 14 amino acids. V lost 6 bases and J lost 7; bases outside the gene matches: 8. The CDR3 bases are TGTGCCAGCAGATCCGGACAGGGGGTATCTGGCTACACCTTC. Translated: CASRSGQGVSGYTF.

J is TRBJ1-5 and V is TRBV5-5, with 8 bases identical to TRBD1. The CDR3 has 14 residues. V was pared by 4 bases and J by 6 bases, with 6 bases of the junction left unmatched. Germline V gene lookup returns CDR1 SGHKS and CDR2 YYEKEE (reference sequence). This CDR3 reads CASSRAGGGQPQHF. CDR3 sequence (DNA): TGTGCCAGCAGCCGGGCAGGGGGCGGTCAGCCCCAGCATTTT.

The chain links TRBV3-1 (or the pseudogene TRBV3-2) to TRBJ1-2; no clear D gene. The CDR3 totals 13 residues. V was pared by 1 base and J by 8 bases, with 11 bases between. Germline V gene sequence: CDR1 LGHDT, CDR2 YNNKEL (reference sequence). The CDR3 spells CASSQVGAGGYTF. CDR3 sequence (DNA): TGTGCCAGCAGCCAAGTAGGTGCGGGGGGCTACACCTTC.

This sequence joins TRBV18 and TRBJ2-5; D may be TRBD1 (6 bases). CDR3 length equals 13 residues. The V end lost 4 bases, the J end lost 8 bases, and 14 bases lay between the germline ends. Germline lookup yields CDR1 KGHSH and CDR2 LQKENI. The CDR3 loop reads CASSQQVGGTQYF. The CDR3 nucleotides read TGTGCCAGCTCACAGCAAGTAGGGGGAACCCAGTACTTC.

J is TRBJ1-2 and V is TRBV6-5; a possible D gene is TRBD1 (5 bases). The V and J ends lost 2 bases and 4 bases respectively, with 11 bases between them. CDR3 length: 14 residues. Looked up from germline, CDR1 is MNHEY and CDR2 is SVGAGI. The DNA of the CDR3 is TGTGCCAGCAGTTACAAACCAGACAGCTATGGCTACACCTTC. Encoded protein: CASSYKPDSYGYTF.

V is TRBV19 and J is TRBJ2-3; 12 bases fit TRBD2. Per germline, CDR1 LNHDA and CDR2 SQIVND (reference sequence). V lost 3 bases to trimming and J lost 4 bases; unmatched junction nucleotides: 2. This CDR3 contains 15 residues. DNA for the CDR3: TGTGCCAGTAGTATGACTAGCGGGGGTTCAGATACGCAGTATTTT. Its protein is CASSMTSGGSDTQYF.

The CDR3 spells CASSPTGANYGYTF. CDR3 DNA sequence: TGTGCCAGCAGTCCAACAGGGGCTAACTATGGCTACACCTTC. V gene TRBV6-5 combines with J gene TRBJ1-2; 7 bases map to TRBD1. The V segment lost 5 bases and the J segment 0 bases; nucleotides outside the gene matches: 3. The germline V gene encodes CDR1 MNHEY and CDR2 SVGAGI. CDR3 length equals 14 residues.

The chain employs TRBV2 and TRBJ1-1, with TRBD1 matching over 7 bases. Germline-derived CDR1 and CDR2 are SNHLY and FYNNEI. With V trimmed by 2 bases and J by 4 bases, 7 bases remained unmatched. CDR3 size: 15 residues. The CDR3 sequence is CASSERVGQLTEAFF. CDR3 nucleotide sequence: TGTGCCAGCAGTGAAAGGGTGGGACAGCTCACTGAAGCTTTCTTT.

This clone has more than one count but fewer than ten. This chain connects TRBV19 to TRBJ2-7, with 12 positions matching TRBD1. The CDR3 spans 15 residues. Trimming removed 2 bases from V and 4 bases from J; junction bases left unmatched: 3. The V gene's germline CDR1 is LNHDA and CDR2 SQIVND (reference sequence). The CDR3 coding sequence is TGTGCCAGTAGTATATTGGGACAGGGGGCATACGAGCAGTACTTC. Residues: CASSILGQGAYEQYF.

This clone was seen more than once but under ten times. The chain couples TRBV5-8 to TRBJ1-2; the D is unclear. CDR1 is SGHTS and CDR2 is YDEGEE in the germline V gene. The CDR3 has 14 amino acids. Trimming took off 5 bases at V and 3 bases at J, with 14 bases between the two ends. The CDR3, as DNA: TGTGCCAGCAGGCCCCCATCGGTCGACTATGGCTACACCTTC. Translation gives CASRPPSVDYGYTF.

This chain links TRBV6-5 with TRBJ2-2; 8 positions match TRBD2. The CDR3 consists of 15 residues. From germline, CDR1 is MNHEY and CDR2 SVGAGI. The trim removed 7 bases at V and 4 bases at J, leaving 8 bases unmatched. The DNA for the CDR3 is TGTGCCAGCAACCCAGCGGGGGCGGGCACCGGGGAGCTGTTTTTT. Translating it yields CASNPAGAGTGELFF.

The rearrangement joins TRBV3-1 (or the pseudogene TRBV3-2) to TRBJ1-3; D call uncertain. The length of the CDR3 is 13 residues. The germline V gene has CDR1 LGHDT and CDR2 YNNKEL (reference sequence). V lost 5 bases, J lost 1 base, and 6 bases lay in between. DNA for the CDR3: TGTGCCAGCAGCGTTATGTCTGGAAACACCATATATTTT. Its protein is CASSVMSGNTIYF.

The chain links TRBV5-1 to TRBJ2-2, with D hard to call. Between the trimmed V and J ends, which lost 1 base and 4 bases, there was a span of 11 bases. Per germline, CDR1 SGHRS and CDR2 YFSETQ. This CDR3 is 15 amino acids long. The CDR3 sequence is CASSLLGESTGELFF. The CDR3 nucleotides read TGCGCCAGCAGCTTGCTCGGAGAATCCACCGGGGAGCTGTTTTTT.

The gene calls are TRBV10-3 and TRBJ1-6, with 7 bases fitting TRBD1. J was trimmed by 8 bases and V by 10 bases; bases with no gene match: 11. The CDR3 is 14 amino acids. Per germline, CDR1 ENHRY and CDR2 SYGVKD. CDR3 bases: TGTGCCACCTCCCCGCGGGACAGAGATTCACCCCTCCACTTT. This gives the protein CATSPRDRDSPLHF.

The sample holds a few counts of this clone. J is TRBJ1-6 and V is TRBV27; no definite D call. Germline lookup yields CDR1 MNHEY and CDR2 SMNVEV (reference sequence). Between the trimmed V and J ends, which lost 6 bases and 8 bases, there was a span of 8 bases. The CDR3 loop spans 12 amino acids. CDR3 region: CASRERYSPLHF. CDR3 in DNA: TGTGCCAGCAGGGAGAGGTATTCACCCCTCCACTTT.

This clone was found once. J is TRBJ2-2 and V is TRBV27; D may be TRBD1 (6 bases). The CDR3 runs to 17 residues. Between the trimmed V and J ends, which lost 5 bases and 1 base, there was a span of 17 bases. CDR1 and CDR2 (germline): MNHEY, SMNVEV (reference sequence). CDR3 DNA: TGTGCCAGCAGTCTTCTGGGGGCAGGGGTGAACACCGGGGAGCTGTTTTTT. As protein: CASSLLGAGVNTGELFF.

The rearrangement links TRBV5-6 to TRBJ1-2; 9 bases are a match to TRBD1. Germline lookup yields CDR1 SGHDT and CDR2 YYEEEE. V lost 0 bases to trimming and J lost 8 bases; unmatched junction nucleotides: 5. The CDR3 is made up of 14 amino acids. The chain's CDR3 is CASSLGDRVYGYTF. DNA of the CDR3: TGTGCCAGCAGCTTGGGGGACAGGGTCTACGGCTACACCTTC.

V gene TRBV5-1 combines with J gene TRBJ2-5; 9 nucleotides agree with TRBD2. The CDR3 runs 16 residues. The germline gives CDR1 SGHRS, CDR2 YFSETQ. After removal of 0 bases from V and 4 bases from J, the junction contained 7 bases not matched to a gene. The CDR3 sequence: CASSLAIAGGLETQYF. In nucleotides, the CDR3 is TGCGCCAGCAGCTTGGCCATCGCGGGGGGGCTAGAGACCCAGTACTTC.

CDR3 in amino acids: CASSLAGPWSFF. CDR3 DNA sequence: TGTGCCAGCAGCTTGGCCGGTCCCTGGTCTTTCTTT. This chain joins TRBV5-8 and TRBJ1-1; D not certain. Germline loops: CDR1 SGHTS, CDR2 YDEGEE. The CDR3 totals 12 residues. V was cut by 0 bases and J by 12 bases, with 12 bases left in between. The variable domain in full, with the rest retrieved from reference TRBV5-8 and TRBJ1-1, is EAGVTQSPTHLIKTRGQQATLRCSPISGHTSVYWYQQALGLGLQFLLWYDEGEERNRGNFPPRFSGRQFPNYSSELNVNALELEDSALYLCASSLAGPWSFFGQGTRLTVV.

The CDR3 DNA reads as TGTGCCTGGAGTGTACCCCACAGGGGGAATGAAAAACTGTTTTTT. Protein sequence: CAWSVPHRGNEKLFF. V usage is TRBV30 and J usage is TRBJ1-4; 8 bases agree with TRBD1. The V and J ends lost 0 bases and 5 bases, in that order; junction bases with no gene match: 5. The germline CDR1 and CDR2 sequences are GTSNPN and SVGIG (reference sequence). The CDR3 contains 15 residues. The entire variable domain, with the rest obtained from reference TRBV30 and TRBJ1-4, is as follows: SQTIHQWPATLVQPVGSPLSLECTVEGTSNPNLYWYRQAAGRGLQLLFYSVGIGQISSEVPQNLSASRPQDRQFILSSKKLLLSDSGFYLCAWSVPHRGNEKLFFGSGTQLSVL.

The V call is TRBV6-6, the J call TRBJ1-5, with D possibly TRBD1 on 5 matching bases. V shed 6 bases and J shed 6 bases, with 15 bases lying between them. There are 14 residues in the CDR3. Germline values: CDR1 MNHNY, CDR2 SVGAGI (reference sequence). Written as DNA, the CDR3 is TGTGCCAGCAGGCGGGGGGTGATGAGTCAGCCCCAGCATTTT. Amino acid sequence: CASRRGVMSQPQHF.

Sample share makes this clone hyperexpanded. The chain links TRBV10-2 to TRBJ2-1; 12 positions match TRBD1. The trim removed 0 bases at V and 7 bases at J, leaving 4 bases unmatched. CDR1 WSHSY and CDR2 SAAADI come from the germline V gene. There are 16 residues in the CDR3. CDR3 protein: CASSESGTGGKNEQFF. The CDR3 DNA sequence: TGCGCCAGCAGTGAGTCCGGGACAGGGGGCAAAAATGAGCAGTTCTTC.

The J gene is TRBJ1-3, the V gene TRBV10-1; the D gene is possibly TRBD1 (6 bases). Trimming pared 9 bases from V and 0 bases from J, leaving 15 bases between. CDR3 length: 15 residues. CDR1 WNHNN and CDR2 SYGVQD come from the germline V gene (reference sequence). CDR3 coding DNA: TGCGCCAGTCCGAGCGGGACAAGCTCTGGAAACACCATATATTTT. Its protein is CASPSGTSSGNTIYF.

This clone was recorded a few times. V and J are TRBV18 and TRBJ2-7; D possibly corresponds to TRBD2 (5 bases). CDR1 is KGHSH, CDR2 LQKENI, per germline. The germline V and J ends were trimmed by 2 bases and 2 bases, with 10 bases remaining between them. CDR3 length: 14 residues. The CDR3: CASSPAGNAYEQYF. DNA of the CDR3: TGTGCCAGCTCACCAGCCGGGAACGCCTACGAGCAGTACTTC. The whole variable domain, remainder taken from reference TRBV18 and TRBJ2-7, is NAGVMQNPRHLVRRRGQEARLRCSPMKGHSHVYWYRQLPEEGLKFMVYLQKENIIDESGMPKERFSAEFPKEGPSILRIQQVVRGDSAAYFCASSPAGNAYEQYFGPGTRLTVT.

The chain is built from TRBV4-1 and TRBJ2-5; TRBD2 aligns across 8 bases. This CDR3 contains 15 residues. Germline-derived CDR1 and CDR2 are MGHRA and YSYEKL. Trimming took 3 bases from V and 5 from J; bases not matched to a gene: 8. The DNA for the CDR3 is TGCGCCAGCAGCCACCTCCAGACTAGCGCTGAGACCCAGTACTTC. Translating gives CASSHLQTSAETQYF.

The V gene is TRBV5-1, the J gene TRBJ1-6; D is perhaps TRBD1 (5 bases). V shed 0 bases and J shed 5 bases, with 6 bases lying between them. The V gene's germline CDR1 is SGHRS and CDR2 YFSETQ. The CDR3 contains 14 residues. CDR3 nucleotide sequence: TGCGCCAGCAGCTTGGCAGGGAATAATTCACCCCTCCACTTT. Its protein product is CASSLAGNNSPLHF.

The table lists this clone with a count of one. This CDR3 is CASSLYTQETQYF. CDR3 DNA: TGTGCCAGCAGTTTATACACCCAAGAGACCCAGTACTTC. The J gene is TRBJ2-5, the V gene TRBV5-5; D not certain. V lost 5 bases to trimming and J lost 1 base, with 9 bases between them. CDR3 length equals 13 residues. Germline values: CDR1 SGHKS, CDR2 YYEKEE (reference sequence).

CDR3 in amino acids: CASSLNIPGANYGYTF. The CDR3, as DNA: TGTGCCAGCAGCTTAAATATTCCAGGGGCAAACTATGGCTACACCTTC. The V gene is TRBV11-3, the J gene TRBJ1-2, with a tentative D call TRBD1 (6 bases). Trimming stripped 2 bases from V and 2 bases from J, with 15 bases between. The CDR3 is 16 amino acids. Germline CDR1 reads SGHNT; CDR2 reads YENEEA.